The clone carrying this TCR beta chain was counted a few times. Its specificity is not known. The source of the sample is a study of radiotherapy plus CTLA-4 blockade in lung cancer. Overall study context: Objective responses were seen in about a sixth of patients, disease control in 31%. Study-wide results and limits: The study found tumor-derived TCR clones expanded in blood after radiotherapy plus ipilimumab.

Some clones are missing from TCRdb's copy, which holds only in-frame ones; the method was immunoSEQ multiplex PCR. Of about 66,000 clones listed, about 83% were seen once; the top ten hold less than 4.5%. CDR1 and CDR2 from the germline V gene are SEHNR and FQNEAQ (reference sequence). This CDR3 comprises 14 residues. The trim removed 10 bases at V and 4 bases at J, leaving 9 bases unmatched. The material sequenced was peripheral blood, taken from a patient treated with radiotherapy plus ipilimumab. The chain uses TRBV7-9 and TRBJ2-1, with 8 bases aligning to TRBD1. This clonotype originated in a human donor with non-small cell lung cancer who had a partial response to radiotherapy plus ipilimumab. This CDR3 is CATAGTGAYNEQFF. The CDR3 DNA reads TGTGCCACCGCAGGGACAGGCGCATACAATGAGCAGTTCTTC.